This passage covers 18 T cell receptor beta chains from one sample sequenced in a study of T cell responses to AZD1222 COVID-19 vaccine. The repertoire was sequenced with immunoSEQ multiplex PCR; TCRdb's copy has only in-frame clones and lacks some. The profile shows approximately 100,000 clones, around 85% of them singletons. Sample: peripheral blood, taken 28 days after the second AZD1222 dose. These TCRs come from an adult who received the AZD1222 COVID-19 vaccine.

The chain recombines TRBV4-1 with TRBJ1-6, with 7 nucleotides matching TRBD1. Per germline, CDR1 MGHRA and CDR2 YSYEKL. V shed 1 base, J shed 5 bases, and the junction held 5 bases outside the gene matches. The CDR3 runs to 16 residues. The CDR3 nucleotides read TGCGCCAGCAGCCAAGTAACCGGGACAGATAATTCACCCCTCCACTTT. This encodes CASSQVTGTDNSPLHF.

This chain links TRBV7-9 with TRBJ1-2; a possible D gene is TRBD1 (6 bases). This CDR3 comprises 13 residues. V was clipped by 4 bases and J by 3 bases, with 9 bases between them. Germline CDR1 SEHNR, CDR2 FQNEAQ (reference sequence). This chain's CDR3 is CASSSGADYGYTF. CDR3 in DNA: TGTGCCAGCAGCTCAGGGGCCGACTATGGCTACACCTTC.

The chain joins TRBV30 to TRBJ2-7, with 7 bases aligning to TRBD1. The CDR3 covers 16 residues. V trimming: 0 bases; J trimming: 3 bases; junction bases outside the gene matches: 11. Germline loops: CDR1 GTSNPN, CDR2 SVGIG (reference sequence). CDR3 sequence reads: CAWSVSKGDRFYEQYF. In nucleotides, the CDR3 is TGTGCCTGGAGTGTATCCAAAGGGGACAGATTCTACGAGCAGTACTTC.

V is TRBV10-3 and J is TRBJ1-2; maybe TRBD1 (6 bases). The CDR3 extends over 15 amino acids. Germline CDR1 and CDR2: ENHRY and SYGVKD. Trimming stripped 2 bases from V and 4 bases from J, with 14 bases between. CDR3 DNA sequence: TGTGCCATCAGTGAGGGGGACAAGAAAGCCTATGGCTACACCTTC. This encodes CAISEGDKKAYGYTF.

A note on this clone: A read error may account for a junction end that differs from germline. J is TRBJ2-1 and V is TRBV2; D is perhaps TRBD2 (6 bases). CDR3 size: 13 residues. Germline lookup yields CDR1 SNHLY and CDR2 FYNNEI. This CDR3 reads CASRPGALTEQLF. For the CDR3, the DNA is TGTGCCAGTCGACCGGGAGCCCTCACTGAGCAGCTCTTC.

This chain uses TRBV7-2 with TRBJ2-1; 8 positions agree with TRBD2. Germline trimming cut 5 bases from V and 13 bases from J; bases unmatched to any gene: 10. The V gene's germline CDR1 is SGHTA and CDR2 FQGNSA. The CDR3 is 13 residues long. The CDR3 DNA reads TGTGCCAGCAGCGATCCGGGACTAGGGGTCCAGTTCTTC. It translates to CASSDPGLGVQFF.

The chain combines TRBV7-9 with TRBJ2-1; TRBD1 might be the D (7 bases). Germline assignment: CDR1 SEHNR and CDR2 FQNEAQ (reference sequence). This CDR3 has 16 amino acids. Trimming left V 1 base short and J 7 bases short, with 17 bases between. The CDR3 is CASSLGSSGGKNEQFF. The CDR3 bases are TGTGCCAGCAGCTTAGGATCGTCAGGGGGGAAGAATGAGCAGTTCTTC.

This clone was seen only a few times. Here the CDR3 reads CASSLVMNTEAFF. CDR3 nucleotides: TGTGCCAGCAGCTTAGTAATGAACACTGAAGCTTTCTTT. The chain employs TRBV7-2 and TRBJ1-1; D uncertain. Trimming shortened V by 1 base and J by 0 bases, and 3 bases separated the two germline ends. The CDR3 extends over 13 amino acids. Germline V gene data show CDR1 as SGHTA and CDR2 as FQGNSA. Filled out from reference TRBV7-2 and TRBJ1-1, the complete variable domain reads GAGVSQSPSNKVTEKGKDVELRCDPISGHTALYWYRQSLGQGLEFLIYFQGNSAPDKSGLPSDRFSAERTGGSVSTLTIQRTQQEDSAVYLCASSLVMNTEAFFGQGTRLTVV.

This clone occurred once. CDR3 nucleotide sequence: TGTGCCAGCAGTTCCGACAGGGAGCGCGATGGCTACACCTTC. It specifies CASSSDRERDGYTF. The V gene is TRBV6-5, the J gene TRBJ1-2; 7 bases agree with TRBD1. The CDR3 is 14 residues long. The germline gives CDR1 MNHEY, CDR2 SVGAGI. V trimming: 4 bases; J trimming: 6 bases; junction bases outside the gene matches: 8.

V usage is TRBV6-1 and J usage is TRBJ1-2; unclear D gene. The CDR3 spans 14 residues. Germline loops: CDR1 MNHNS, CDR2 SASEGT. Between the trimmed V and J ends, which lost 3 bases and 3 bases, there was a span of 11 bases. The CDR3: CASSETHTDYGYTF. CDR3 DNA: TGTGCCAGCAGTGAGACCCACACCGACTATGGCTACACCTTC.

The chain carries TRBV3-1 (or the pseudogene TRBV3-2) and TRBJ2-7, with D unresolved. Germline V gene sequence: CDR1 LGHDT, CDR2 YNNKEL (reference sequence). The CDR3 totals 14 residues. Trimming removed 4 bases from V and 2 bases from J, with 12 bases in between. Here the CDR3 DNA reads TGTGCCAGCAGCCCCCGGGTCGGACCCTACGAGCAGTACTTC. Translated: CASSPRVGPYEQYF.

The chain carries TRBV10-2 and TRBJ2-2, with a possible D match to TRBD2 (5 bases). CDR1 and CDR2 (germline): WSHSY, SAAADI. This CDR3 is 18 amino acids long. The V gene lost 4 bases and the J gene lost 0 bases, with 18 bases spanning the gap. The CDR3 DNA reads TGCGCCAGCAGTGTTGAGGGAGCGGCCTCCGCGAACACCGGGGAGCTGTTTTTT. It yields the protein CASSVEGAASANTGELFF.

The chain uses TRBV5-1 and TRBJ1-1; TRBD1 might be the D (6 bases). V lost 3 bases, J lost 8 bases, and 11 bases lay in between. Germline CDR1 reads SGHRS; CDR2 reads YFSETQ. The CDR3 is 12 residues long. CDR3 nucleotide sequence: TGCGCCAGCAGCTGGGGGCCAGGGGAAGCTTTCTTT. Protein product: CASSWGPGEAFF. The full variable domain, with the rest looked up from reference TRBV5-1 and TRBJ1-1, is KAGVTQTPRYLIKTRGQQVTLSCSPISGHRSVSWYQQTPGQGLQFLFEYFSETQRNKGNFPGRFSGRQFSNSRSEMNVSTLELGDSALYLCASSWGPGEAFFGQGTRLTVV.

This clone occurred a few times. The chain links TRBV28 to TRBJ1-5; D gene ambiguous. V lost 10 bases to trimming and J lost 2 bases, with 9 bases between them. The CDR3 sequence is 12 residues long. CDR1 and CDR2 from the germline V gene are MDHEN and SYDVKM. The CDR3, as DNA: TGTGCCATAAAACTTGGCAATCAGCCCCAGCATTTT. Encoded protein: CAIKLGNQPQHF. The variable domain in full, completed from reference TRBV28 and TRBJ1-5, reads DVKVTQSSRYLVKRTGEKVFLECVQDMDHENMFWYRQDPGLGLRLIYFSYDVKMKEKGDIPEGYSVSREKKERFSLILESASTNQTSMYLCAIKLGNQPQHFGDGTRLSIL.

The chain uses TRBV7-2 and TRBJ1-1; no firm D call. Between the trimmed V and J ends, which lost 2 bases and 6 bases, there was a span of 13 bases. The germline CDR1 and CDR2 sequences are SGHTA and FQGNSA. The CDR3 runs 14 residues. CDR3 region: CASSLRSSVSEAFF. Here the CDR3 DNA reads TGTGCCAGCAGCTTAAGGTCCAGTGTATCTGAAGCTTTCTTT.

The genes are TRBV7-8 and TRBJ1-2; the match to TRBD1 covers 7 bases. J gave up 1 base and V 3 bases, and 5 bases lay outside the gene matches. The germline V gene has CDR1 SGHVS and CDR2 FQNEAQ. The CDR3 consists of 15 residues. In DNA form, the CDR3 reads TGTGCCAGCAGCTTGAGGGGGCAGAATAACTATGGCTACACCTTC. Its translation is CASSLRGQNNYGYTF.

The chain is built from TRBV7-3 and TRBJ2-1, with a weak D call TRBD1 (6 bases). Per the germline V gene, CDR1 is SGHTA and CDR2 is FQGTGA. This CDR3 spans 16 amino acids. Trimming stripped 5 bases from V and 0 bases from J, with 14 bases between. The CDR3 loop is CASSEGVGSSYNEQFF. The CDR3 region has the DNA TGTGCCAGCAGCGAGGGGGTGGGGAGCTCCTACAATGAGCAGTTCTTC.

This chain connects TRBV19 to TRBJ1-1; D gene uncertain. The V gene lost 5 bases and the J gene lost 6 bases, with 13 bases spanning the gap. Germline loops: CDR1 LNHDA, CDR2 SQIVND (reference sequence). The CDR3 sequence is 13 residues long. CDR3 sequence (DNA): TGTGCCAGTAGTTACTCGGGAGGGCCTGAAGCTTTCTTT. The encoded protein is CASSYSGGPEAFF.